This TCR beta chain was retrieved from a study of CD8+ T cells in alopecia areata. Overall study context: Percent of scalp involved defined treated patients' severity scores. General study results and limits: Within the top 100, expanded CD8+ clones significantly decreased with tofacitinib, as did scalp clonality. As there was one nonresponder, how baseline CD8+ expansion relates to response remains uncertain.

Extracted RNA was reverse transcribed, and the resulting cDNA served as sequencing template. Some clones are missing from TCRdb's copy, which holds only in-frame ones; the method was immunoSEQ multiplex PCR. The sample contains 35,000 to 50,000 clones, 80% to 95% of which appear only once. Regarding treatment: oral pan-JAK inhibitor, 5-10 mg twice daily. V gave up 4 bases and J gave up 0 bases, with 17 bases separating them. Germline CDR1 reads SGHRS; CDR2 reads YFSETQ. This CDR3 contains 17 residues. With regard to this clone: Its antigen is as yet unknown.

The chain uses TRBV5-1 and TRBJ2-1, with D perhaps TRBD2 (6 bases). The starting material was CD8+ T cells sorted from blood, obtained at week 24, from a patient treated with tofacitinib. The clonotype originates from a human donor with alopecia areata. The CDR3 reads CASSPRDLKSSYNEQFF. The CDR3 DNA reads TGCGCCAGCAGCCCCAGGGACTTGAAGAGCTCCTACAATGAGCAGTTCTTC.